The TCR beta chain under discussion was sequenced for a study of blood T cell repertoires in COVID-19. Across the study: Donors in the United States, Italy and Spain gave samples during acute or convalescent COVID-19.

The CDR3 loop spans 14 amino acids. V shed 3 bases and J shed 1 base, with 12 bases lying between them. CDR1 GTSNPN and CDR2 SVGIG come from the germline V gene (reference sequence). This clone appeared once. Profiling relied on immunoSEQ multiplex PCR, and the TCRdb table lists in-frame clones only, not all of them. The sample records 45,000 to 55,000 clones, approximately 90% being singletons. The chain uses TRBV30 and TRBJ1-1, with a tentative D call TRBD1 (5 bases). Sequencing used peripheral blood. The origin of this receptor is a woman aged 40 to 50 with active COVID-19. CDR3 protein: CAWSPGRTNTEAFF. CDR3 coding DNA: TGTGCCTGGAGCCCAGGGAGGACGAACACTGAAGCTTTCTTT.